This T cell receptor (beta chain) was captured by sequencing in a study of blood T cell repertoires in COVID-19. Study background: There were acute and convalescent COVID-19 samples, and they came from the United States, Italy and Spain. Sources were T cells, B-cell-depleted T cells, or PBMCs; the material itself was cDNA or gDNA.

As handled by the study authors: Estimates of nucleated cell counts were drawn from the amplification of reference gene primers. Assay: immunoSEQ multiplex PCR; the TCRdb copy retains only in-frame clones and omits some. The DNA was the basis for D and trimming; V, J and clone size are from that table. The sample carries 200,000 to 250,000 clones, 75% to 85% recorded once. The CDR3 has 12 amino acids. Looked up from germline, CDR1 is SQVTM and CDR2 is ANQGSEA. V was cut by 6 bases and J by 1 base, with 9 bases left in between. Enrollment of patients from Seattle took place during active infection, with longitudinal follow-up.

The sequenced material came from peripheral blood. This sequence originates from a woman aged 80 or over with COVID-19, enrolled during active disease. This rearrangement joins TRBV29-1 to TRBJ1-1, with D perhaps matching TRBD1 (5 bases). CDR3 region: CSVSQGNTEAFF. As DNA, the CDR3 is TGCAGCGTCTCTCAGGGGAACACTGAAGCTTTCTTT.